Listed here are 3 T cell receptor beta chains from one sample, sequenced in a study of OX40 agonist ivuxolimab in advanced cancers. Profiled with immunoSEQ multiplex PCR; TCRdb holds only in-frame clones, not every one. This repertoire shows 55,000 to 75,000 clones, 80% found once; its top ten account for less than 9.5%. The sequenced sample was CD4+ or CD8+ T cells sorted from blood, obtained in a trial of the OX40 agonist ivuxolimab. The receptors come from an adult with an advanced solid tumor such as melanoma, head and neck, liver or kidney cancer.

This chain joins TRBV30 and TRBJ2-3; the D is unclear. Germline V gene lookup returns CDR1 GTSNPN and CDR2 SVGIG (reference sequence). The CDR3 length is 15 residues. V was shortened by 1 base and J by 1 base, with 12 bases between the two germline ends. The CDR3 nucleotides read TGTGCCTGGAGTGCGCAGAGCTGGGGCACAGATACGCAGTATTTT. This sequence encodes CAWSAQSWGTDTQYF.

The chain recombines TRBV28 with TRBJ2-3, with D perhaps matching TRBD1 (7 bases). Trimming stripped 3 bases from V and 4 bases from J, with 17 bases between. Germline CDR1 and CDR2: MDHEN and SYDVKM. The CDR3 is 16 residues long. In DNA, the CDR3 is TGTGCCAGCAGTTTGGGGGCGGGACAGATAGCAGATACGCAGTATTTT. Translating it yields CASSLGAGQIADTQYF.

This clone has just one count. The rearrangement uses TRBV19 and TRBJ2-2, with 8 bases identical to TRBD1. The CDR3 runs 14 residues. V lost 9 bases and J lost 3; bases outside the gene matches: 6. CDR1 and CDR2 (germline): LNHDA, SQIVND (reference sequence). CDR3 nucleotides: TGTGCCAGCCGGGGACAGGCGTACACCGGGGAGCTGTTTTTT. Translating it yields CASRGQAYTGELFF.